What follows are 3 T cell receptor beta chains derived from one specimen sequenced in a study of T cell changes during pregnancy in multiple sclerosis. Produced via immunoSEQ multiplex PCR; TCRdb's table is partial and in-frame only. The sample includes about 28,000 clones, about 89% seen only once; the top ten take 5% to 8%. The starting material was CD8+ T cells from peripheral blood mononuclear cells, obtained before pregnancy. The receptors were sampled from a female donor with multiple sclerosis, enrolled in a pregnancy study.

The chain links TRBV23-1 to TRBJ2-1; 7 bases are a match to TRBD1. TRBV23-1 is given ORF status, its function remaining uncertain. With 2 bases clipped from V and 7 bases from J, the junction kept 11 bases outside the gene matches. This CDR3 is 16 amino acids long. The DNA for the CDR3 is TGCGCCAGCAGTCAACTAGACAGGGTCAAGGGTAATGAGCAGTTCTTC. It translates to CASSQLDRVKGNEQFF.

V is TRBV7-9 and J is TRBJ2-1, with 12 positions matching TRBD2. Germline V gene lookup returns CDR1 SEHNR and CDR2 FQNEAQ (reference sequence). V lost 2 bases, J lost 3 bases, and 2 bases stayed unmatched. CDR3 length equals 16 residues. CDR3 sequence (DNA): TGTGCCAGCAGCTTAAGGACTAGCGGGAACTACAATGAGCAGTTCTTC. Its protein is CASSLRTSGNYNEQFF.

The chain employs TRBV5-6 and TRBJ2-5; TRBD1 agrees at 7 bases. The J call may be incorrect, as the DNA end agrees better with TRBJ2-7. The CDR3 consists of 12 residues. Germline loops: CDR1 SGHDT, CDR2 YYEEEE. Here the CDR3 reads CASRAGGYEQYF. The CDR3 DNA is TGTGCCAGCAGGGCAGGGGGCTACGAGCAGTACTTC.